This T cell receptor beta chain was observed in a study of CD8 T cells in ankylosing spondylitis. Study results and caveats: Previously reported in reactive arthritis synovial fluid and blood were some of the motif variants. Eight or nine highly homologous variants made up a TCR beta motif that seemed to typify ankylosing spondylitis blood. From matched ankylosing spondylitis synovial fluid, disease-linked clones were reportedly recovered at significantly enriched levels.

In this sample, this clonotype turned up a few times. What it binds is unknown. The TCR beta libraries were generated through quantitative 5'-RACE incorporating molecular barcodes. TCRdb reprocessed the 5' RACE reads with MiXCR, giving one entry per CDR3 protein. The data show about 330,000 distinct CDR3 sequences, approximately 8.2% seen once. CDR3 length: 12 residues. V lost 4 bases to trimming and J lost 1 base, with 5 bases between them. The germline V gene has CDR1 SGHTA and CDR2 FQGNSA. This receptor was identified in a male donor with ankylosing spondylitis. Sequencing input: blood, either unsorted or a sorted T cell fraction (not recorded which). The chain couples TRBV7-2 to TRBJ2-7; D is unclear. CDR3 residues: CASSYRSYEQYF. DNA for the CDR3: TGTGCCAGCAGCTACCGATCCTACGAGCAGTACTTC.